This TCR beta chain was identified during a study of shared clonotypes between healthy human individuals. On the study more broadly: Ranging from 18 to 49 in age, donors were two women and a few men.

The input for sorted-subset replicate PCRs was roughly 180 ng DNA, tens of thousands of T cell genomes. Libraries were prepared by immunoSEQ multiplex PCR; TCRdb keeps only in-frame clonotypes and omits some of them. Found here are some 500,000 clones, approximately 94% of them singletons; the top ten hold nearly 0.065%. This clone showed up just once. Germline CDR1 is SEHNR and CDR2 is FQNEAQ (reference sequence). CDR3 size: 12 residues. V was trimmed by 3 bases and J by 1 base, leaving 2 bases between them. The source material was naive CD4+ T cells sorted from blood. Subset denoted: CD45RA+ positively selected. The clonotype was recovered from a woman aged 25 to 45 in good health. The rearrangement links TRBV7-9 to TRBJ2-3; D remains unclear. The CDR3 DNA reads TGTGCCAGCAGCTTTGGCACAGATACGCAGTATTTT. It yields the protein CASSFGTDTQYF.